Sequencing of this T cell receptor delta chain was carried out in a study of gamma-delta T cells after stem cell transplantation. The CDR3 covers 16 residues. Germline V gives CDR1 GEAIGNYY, CDR2 EKD. J lost 2 bases, V lost 3 bases, and 6 bases had no gene match. This clone is classed as medium-sized. TCRdb re-processed the RT-PCR reads via CATT. Of about 5,700 delta-chain clones detected, approximately 1.8% appear once; the ten largest clones hold 15% to 20%. The sequencing sample was made of gamma-delta T cells. The J gene is TRDJ1, the V gene TRDV2; 12 nucleotides match TRDD3. The clonotype comes from a human donor. It is not recorded whose cells these are; they may come from a transplant donor. DNA of the CDR3: TGTGCCTGTGACCCCTTACTGGGGGATACAACCGATAAACTCATCTTT. Amino acids: CACDPLLGDTTDKLIF.